The T cell receptor beta chain under discussion was sequenced for a study of blood T cell repertoires in COVID-19. The data were produced by immunoSEQ multiplex PCR, yet TCRdb's version contains in-frame clones alone and is incomplete. The sample contains 250,000 to 300,000 clones, 70% to 90% of which appear only once. Deletions cut 1 base from V and 4 bases from J, with 10 bases between. The CDR3 extends over 15 amino acids. Germline V gene lookup returns CDR1 LGHDT and CDR2 YNNKEL (reference sequence). The receptor was derived from a woman aged 25 to 39 with COVID-19, enrolled during active disease. Sequenced material: peripheral blood. The chain employs TRBV3-1 (or the pseudogene TRBV3-2) and TRBJ2-2, with D perhaps TRBD2 (5 bases). The CDR3 sequence is CASSQGERVTGELFF. DNA for the CDR3: TGTGCCAGCAGCCAAGGGGAGCGCGTCACCGGGGAGCTGTTTTTT.